The 18 T cell receptor beta chains below all came from one sample that was sequenced in a study of CD8+ T cells in alopecia areata. RNA was isolated and reverse transcribed to cDNA, the sequencing template. Some clones are missing from TCRdb's copy, which holds only in-frame ones; the method was immunoSEQ multiplex PCR. The sample consists of around 160,000 clones, approximately 62% of them appearing once. The treatment was: oral pan-JAK inhibitor, 5-10 mg twice daily. The sample here was CD4+ T cells sorted from blood, taken at week 24, from a patient treated with tofacitinib. Receptors originate from a human donor with alopecia areata.

The V call is TRBV2, the J call TRBJ2-2; D possibly corresponds to TRBD1 (6 bases). Germline values: CDR1 SNHLY, CDR2 FYNNEI. CDR3 length: 19 amino acids. The V and J ends lost 7 bases and 3 bases respectively, with 27 bases between them. DNA for the CDR3: TGTGCCAGCATCCCCGCAGACAGGCTAAAGGTCGGGGACACCGGGGAGCTGTTTTTT. This sequence encodes CASIPADRLKVGDTGELFF.

The chain joins TRBV2 to TRBJ1-2; 8 bases are shared with TRBD1. This CDR3 contains 14 residues. In germline, CDR1 is SNHLY, CDR2 FYNNEI. Trimming removed 5 bases from V and 6 bases from J; junction bases left unmatched: 8. Here the CDR3 reads CASSTRTGWNGYTF. In DNA form, the CDR3 reads TGTGCCAGCAGTACCCGGACAGGGTGGAATGGCTACACCTTC.

Remarks on this clone: Other DNA sequences in the sample encode the same CDR3. V is TRBV5-1 and J is TRBJ2-5; D perhaps matches TRBD2 (5 bases). The V end was cut by 0 bases, the J end by 2 bases, with 8 bases between. The CDR3 spans 14 residues. Germline assignment: CDR1 SGHRS and CDR2 YFSETQ. The CDR3: CASSLERGQETQYF. The CDR3 DNA follows: TGCGCCAGCAGCTTGGAACGCGGGCAAGAGACCCAGTACTTC.

This rearrangement joins TRBV30 to TRBJ2-2; a possible D gene is TRBD2 (5 bases). Germline loops: CDR1 GTSNPN, CDR2 SVGIG (reference sequence). The CDR3 consists of 15 residues. V lost 2 bases, J lost 5 bases, and 15 bases lay in between. The CDR3 region has the DNA TGTGCCTGGAGTCCAAGGGCGGGTAGGACCGGGGAGCTGTTTTTT. Protein: CAWSPRAGRTGELFF.

V is TRBV29-1 and J is TRBJ1-2; 7 nucleotides match TRBD1. CDR1 is SQVTM and CDR2 is ANQGSEA in the germline V gene. CDR3 length equals 14 residues. V shed 5 bases, J shed 3 bases, and the junction held 9 bases outside the gene matches. CDR3 DNA sequence: TGCAGCGTTCTGGCGTCCACAGGGGACTATGGCTACACCTTC. This codes for CSVLASTGDYGYTF.

The chain has TRBV30 and TRBJ1-2; D not certain. V was pared by 3 bases and J by 3 bases, with 14 bases between. From germline, CDR1 is GTSNPN and CDR2 SVGIG (reference sequence). The CDR3 runs 14 residues. The chain's CDR3 is CAWSAMTRDYGYTF. The CDR3 DNA reads TGTGCCTGGAGCGCTATGACTCGGGACTATGGCTACACCTTC.

This clone was picked up many times. V and J are TRBV28 and TRBJ2-7, with 8 positions matching TRBD2. V was clipped by 4 bases and J by 2 bases; unmatched bases: 7. The CDR3 spans 15 residues. CDR1 and CDR2 from the germline V gene are MDHEN and SYDVKM. For the CDR3, the DNA is TGTGCCAGCAGTTCGCCCGGGGGGGCCCCCTACGAGCAGTACTTC. Translated: CASSSPGGAPYEQYF.

CDR3 nucleotides: TGTGCCAGTAGTATCCCTTGGGGACAGCACACCGGGGAGCTGTTTTTT. Translated, it gives CASSIPWGQHTGELFF. The V call is TRBV19, the J call TRBJ2-2, with 7 bases identical to TRBD1. J was trimmed by 3 bases and V by 3 bases; bases with no gene match: 7. This CDR3 is 16 amino acids long. Germline-derived CDR1 and CDR2 are LNHDA and SQIVND (reference sequence).

The rearrangement links TRBV29-1 to TRBJ1-1, with D maybe TRBD1 (6 bases). CDR3 size: 12 residues. In germline, CDR1 is SQVTM, CDR2 ANQGSEA. The V end was cut by 4 bases, the J end by 4 bases, with 10 bases between. CDR3 nucleotides: TGCAGCGTTGTAGGGGGAATCACTGAAGCTTTCTTT. Residues: CSVVGGITEAFF. The full variable domain, rest sourced from reference TRBV29-1 and TRBJ1-1, is SAVISQKPSRDICQRGTSLTIQCQVDSQVTMMFWYRQQPGQSLTLIATANQGSEATYESGFVIDKFPISRPNLTFSTLTVSNMSPEDSSIYLCSVVGGITEAFFGQGTRLTVV.

This clone has more than one count but fewer than ten. The chain recombines TRBV7-3 with TRBJ2-6; D is unresolved. CDR3 length: 14 amino acids. The V and J ends lost 2 bases and 3 bases respectively, with 5 bases between them. From germline, CDR1 is SGHTA and CDR2 FQGTGA. The CDR3 nucleotides are TGTGCCAGCAGCTTAGGATTTGGGGCCAACGTCCTGACTTTC. It specifies CASSLGFGANVLTF. Together with reference TRBV7-3 and TRBJ2-6, the CDR3 gives the full variable domain: GAGVSQTPSNKVTEKGKYVELRCDPISGHTALYWYRQSLGQGPEFLIYFQGTGAADDSGLPNDRFFAVRPEGSVSTLKIQRTERGDSAVYLCASSLGFGANVLTFGAGSRLTVL.

The chain uses TRBV27 and TRBJ1-2, with D tentatively TRBD1 (6 bases). The germline V gene encodes CDR1 MNHEY and CDR2 SMNVEV (reference sequence). The V end was cut by 5 bases, the J end by 5 bases, with 12 bases between. This CDR3 spans 13 amino acids. The CDR3 nucleotides read TGTGCCAGCAGTAGGACAGCGATTTATGGCTACACCTTC. It translates to CASSRTAIYGYTF.

The rearrangement uses TRBV5-1 and TRBJ2-7; TRBD1 or TRBD2 may be the D gene (5 bases each). The germline CDR1 and CDR2 sequences are SGHRS and YFSETQ. The CDR3 is 15 residues long. Between the trimmed V and J ends, which lost 0 bases and 2 bases, there was a span of 12 bases. Written as DNA, the CDR3 is TGCGCCAGCAGCTTGGGGCCTGGGACCCCCTACGAGCAGTACTTC. Amino acid sequence: CASSLGPGTPYEQYF.

In this sample, this clone turned up a few times. The J gene is TRBJ1-1, the V gene TRBV29-1, with D unclear. Germline CDR1 SQVTM, CDR2 ANQGSEA. V lost 7 bases and J 0 bases, leaving 12 bases between the germline ends. The CDR3 loop spans 13 amino acids. The CDR3 nucleotides are TGCAGCGCAGCGAGGTCTATGAACACTGAAGCTTTCTTT. It yields the protein CSAARSMNTEAFF.

The chain links TRBV23-1 to TRBJ2-3, with TRBD1 as a possible D gene (5 bases). TRBV23-1 is an ORF, and what it does is uncertain. V lost 7 bases to trimming and J lost 0 bases, with 17 bases between them. The CDR3 totals 16 residues. CDR3 DNA sequence: TGCGCCAGCATTAACCCTGCCAGGGTGAGCACAGATACGCAGTATTTT. This translates into CASINPARVSTDTQYF.

The chain combines TRBV28 with TRBJ1-2, with unresolved D. The ends were cut back, 5 bases at V and 4 bases at J, with 17 bases in the middle. The V gene's germline CDR1 is MDHEN and CDR2 SYDVKM. This CDR3 is 15 amino acids long. The CDR3 DNA reads TGTGCCAGCAGTCCACTGGGAGTGGGAAGCTATGGCTACACCTTC. This sequence encodes CASSPLGVGSYGYTF.

The gene calls are TRBV30 and TRBJ1-1, with 9 bases fitting TRBD1. Trimming took 6 bases from V and 7 from J; bases not matched to a gene: 12. CDR3 length: 14 residues. Looked up from germline, CDR1 is GTSNPN and CDR2 is SVGIG (reference sequence). The CDR3 bases are TGTGCCTGTTACTTCACAGGGGGCGGGTATGAAGCTTTCTTT. Its translation is CACYFTGGGYEAFF.

The chain employs TRBV29-1 and TRBJ2-7; D may correspond to TRBD1 or TRBD2 (6 bases each). CDR1 is SQVTM, CDR2 ANQGSEA, per germline. V gave up 3 bases and J gave up 5 bases, with 14 bases separating them. CDR3 length: 13 residues. The CDR3 spells CSVDVWGAHEQYF. As DNA, the CDR3 is TGCAGCGTTGACGTGTGGGGGGCCCACGAGCAGTACTTC.

The gene calls are TRBV7-9 and TRBJ1-6, with 9 bases aligning to TRBD1. Unmatched junction bases numbered 1, after V lost 5 bases and J lost 2 bases. The length of the CDR3 is 15 residues. Germline lookup yields CDR1 SEHNR and CDR2 FQNEAQ (reference sequence). The CDR3 loop reads CASSRQGAYNSPLHF. CDR3 DNA: TGTGCCAGCAGCCGACAGGGGGCCTATAATTCACCCCTCCACTTT.